This T cell receptor (beta chain) stems from a study of beta chain features in type 1 diabetes. The authors obtained over 98% purity in all sorted populations. V dropped 0 bases and J dropped 2; count of bases not matched to a gene: 1. The V gene's germline CDR1 is SGDLS and CDR2 YYNGEE. The CDR3 runs 14 residues. Details on this clone: The target antigen is unknown. This same CDR3 is encoded by further DNA sequences in the sample.

The authors reverse transcribed all of the isolated RNA, so sequencing captured expressed TCRB transcripts. TCRdb keeps only in-frame clones here, not all; method: immunoSEQ multiplex PCR. The data show 400,000 to 550,000 clones, around 10% seen once. General study findings and limits: Across all four CD4+ subsets, people with type 1 diabetes showed modestly shorter TCRB CDR3s. Short templates might get an advantage during PCR, and this would be equal in patients and controls. Highly expressing activated T cells could be over-counted with a cDNA template.

V is TRBV9 and J is TRBJ2-5; 7 bases fit TRBD1. The TCR originated in a woman in her late teens or twenties in good health. Specimen: naive CD4+ T cells from blood. The CDR3 DNA reads as TGTGCCAGCAGCGTAGAGGGACAGCAAGAGACCCAGTACTTC. Translation: CASSVEGQQETQYF.